These 28 T cell receptor beta chains were sequenced from one sample in a study of PD-1 blockade in classical Hodgkin lymphoma (dated by TCRdb to the early 2020s). The time point label corresponds to: cycle 4 day 1 (C4D1), after 6 weeks of nivolumab. All trial patients had relapsed after autologous stem cell transplantation, with cohorts A, B and C differing in prior brentuximab vedotin exposure. Library preparation employed the immunoSEQ multiplex PCR assay. TCRdb provides this immuneACCESS table in a form limited to in-frame rearrangements. Some clones are lacking; in checked studies, under half of them reflect an unresolved V gene, and why the rest are absent is not known. The sample table shows 100,000 to 120,000 clones, and about 92% are seen once. 15% to 20% of the sample is held by the ten biggest clonotypes. The source material was peripheral blood mononuclear cells (PBMCs), sampled before the fourth cycle of nivolumab. The source of these receptors is a human donor with classical Hodgkin lymphoma.

The chain links TRBV4-3 to TRBJ1-2; 7 nucleotides match TRBD1. CDR3 length: 16 amino acids. V gave up 1 base and J gave up 6 bases; unmatched junction bases: 11. The germline V gene encodes CDR1 LGHNA and CDR2 YSLEER. CDR3 sequence: CASSQARLRQGDGYTF. The CDR3 DNA follows: TGCGCCAGCAGCCAAGCGAGACTCCGGCAGGGGGATGGCTACACCTTC.

This chain uses TRBV6-6 with TRBJ2-4; TRBD1 matches at 9 bases. J lost 5 bases, V lost 8 bases, and 7 bases had no gene match. CDR1 is MNHNY, CDR2 SVGAGI, per germline (reference sequence). The CDR3 runs to 14 residues. The CDR3 loop reads CASRQGGVENIQYF. The CDR3 nucleotides read TGTGCCAGCCGACAGGGGGGGGTTGAAAACATTCAGTACTTC.

The chain is built from TRBV19 and TRBJ2-7; TRBD2 agrees at 7 bases. Trimming took 9 bases from V and 7 from J; bases not matched to a gene: 6. Per the germline V gene, CDR1 is LNHDA and CDR2 is SQIVND (reference sequence). This CDR3 is built from 11 residues. The CDR3: CARSGDLEQYF. In nucleotides, the CDR3 is TGTGCCAGAAGCGGGGATCTTGAGCAGTACTTC.

In its sample, this clone was seen once. The chain combines TRBV10-3 with TRBJ1-1; D perhaps matches TRBD1 (5 bases). The CDR3 is 15 residues long. The germline V gene encodes CDR1 ENHRY and CDR2 SYGVKD. V dropped 1 base and J dropped 0 bases, with 9 bases sitting between them. The CDR3 DNA sequence: TGTGCCATCAGTGAGTTGAGGGGTCTGAACACTGAAGCTTTCTTT. Protein product: CAISELRGLNTEAFF.

This sequence joins TRBV4-3 and TRBJ2-7, with a weak D call TRBD2 (5 bases). The germline V gene has CDR1 LGHNA and CDR2 YSLEER. Trimming removed 0 bases from V and 5 bases from J, with 8 bases in between. The CDR3 contains 13 residues. The CDR3 protein is CASSQDKGDEQYF. CDR3 nucleotides: TGCGCCAGCAGCCAAGATAAGGGAGACGAGCAGTACTTC.

The chain has TRBV6-5 and TRBJ2-5; 7 bases align to TRBD2. Per germline, CDR1 MNHEY and CDR2 SVGAGI. This CDR3 is built from 13 residues. The ends lost 6 bases at V and 11 bases at J; junction bases unmatched: 12. The CDR3 loop is CASRGDSGREQYF. The CDR3 region has the DNA TGTGCCAGCAGGGGGGATTCAGGGAGGGAGCAGTACTTC.

The chain has TRBV27 and TRBJ2-2; D gene unclear. Germline V gene sequence: CDR1 MNHEY, CDR2 SMNVEV (reference sequence). This CDR3 has 13 amino acids. Trimming pared 3 bases from V and 5 bases from J, leaving 7 bases between. CDR3 residues: CASSFYGTGELFF. For the CDR3, the DNA is TGTGCCAGCAGTTTTTATGGGACCGGGGAGCTGTTTTTT.

This chain uses TRBV9 with TRBJ1-4, with TRBD1 as a possible D gene (6 bases). CDR3 length: 16 amino acids. The V gene lost 0 bases and the J gene lost 1 base, with 10 bases spanning the gap. Germline V gives CDR1 SGDLS, CDR2 YYNGEE. CDR3 sequence reads: CASSVGNRVTNEKLFF. The CDR3 bases are TGTGCCAGCAGCGTAGGGAACAGGGTAACTAATGAAAAACTGTTTTTT.

The rearrangement uses TRBV7-2 and TRBJ2-3; 12 bases line up with TRBD2. The germline gives CDR1 SGHTA, CDR2 FQGNSA. This CDR3 is built from 16 residues. V gave up 2 bases and J gave up 2 bases; unmatched junction bases: 2. The CDR3 sequence is CASSLRLAGATDTQYF. CDR3 DNA: TGTGCCAGCAGCTTAAGACTAGCGGGGGCCACAGATACGCAGTATTTT.

This chain connects TRBV18 to TRBJ1-1, with TRBD1 as a possible D gene (6 bases). Trimming took off 6 bases at V and 6 bases at J, with 14 bases between the two ends. This CDR3 comprises 13 residues. CDR1 KGHSH and CDR2 LQKENI come from the germline V gene. The CDR3 DNA reads as TGTGCCAGCTCGCCCACAGGGCCCCCTGAAGCTTTCTTT. As protein: CASSPTGPPEAFF.

The rearrangement uses TRBV14 and TRBJ2-7; D may be TRBD1 (6 bases). The CDR3 length is 15 residues. CDR1 and CDR2 from the germline V gene are SGHDN and FVKESK. Trimming left V 6 bases short and J 2 bases short, with 17 bases between. CDR3 protein: CASSRQATVTYEQYF. CDR3 coding DNA: TGTGCCAGCAGTCGACAGGCGACCGTAACCTACGAGCAGTACTTC.

The V and J genes are TRBV27 and TRBJ2-3, with D perhaps TRBD1 or TRBD2 (6 bases each). This CDR3 contains 18 residues. Germline V gene sequence: CDR1 MNHEY, CDR2 SMNVEV (reference sequence). With 2 bases removed from V and 2 bases from J, the gap between germline ends came to 20 bases. The CDR3 DNA is TGTGCCAGCAGTTTAGGAGGGGGGAGAGCTGCTCACACAGATACGCAGTATTTT. Translation gives CASSLGGGRAAHTDTQYF.

This chain uses TRBV9 with TRBJ2-2; maybe TRBD1 (5 bases). This CDR3 is built from 14 residues. V shed 4 bases and J shed 3 bases, with 10 bases lying between them. Germline V gene lookup returns CDR1 SGDLS and CDR2 YYNGEE. DNA for the CDR3: TGTGCCAGCAGCTCCCGACAGTACACCGGGGAGCTGTTTTTT. It specifies CASSSRQYTGELFF.

This sequence joins TRBV4-2 and TRBJ2-3; TRBD1 matches 10 bases. The germline CDR1 and CDR2 sequences are LGHNA and YNFKEQ. V lost 1 base to trimming and J lost 2 bases; unmatched junction nucleotides: 3. CDR3 length: 16 residues. Here the CDR3 DNA reads TGTGCCAGCAGCCAAGGGGACAGGGGAAACACAGATACGCAGTATTTT. It encodes CASSQGDRGNTDTQYF.

The chain recombines TRBV5-6 with TRBJ1-1; 12 bases agree with TRBD1. Trimming took 1 base from V and 3 from J; bases not matched to a gene: 4. Germline V gene lookup returns CDR1 SGHDT and CDR2 YYEEEE. This CDR3 spans 16 amino acids. The DNA for the CDR3 is TGTGCCAGCAGCTTGCCGGGACAGGGGGCTCACACTGAAGCTTTCTTT. This translates into CASSLPGQGAHTEAFF.

The J gene is TRBJ1-1, the V gene TRBV19; D ambiguous. V was cut by 8 bases and J by 1 base, with 17 bases left in between. Germline assignment: CDR1 LNHDA and CDR2 SQIVND (reference sequence). The CDR3 consists of 15 residues. The CDR3 nucleotides are TGTGCCAGTCACAACCCCAGTAGGACGAACACTGAAGCTTTCTTT. This encodes CASHNPSRTNTEAFF.

This clone appeared a few times. The gene calls are TRBV6-1 and TRBJ2-1, with 7 bases identical to TRBD1. Germline V gene lookup returns CDR1 MNHNS and CDR2 SASEGT. This CDR3 spans 13 amino acids. V trimming: 3 bases; J trimming: 8 bases; junction bases outside the gene matches: 4. The CDR3 loop reads CASSETGLHEQFF. The CDR3 DNA reads as TGTGCCAGCAGTGAGACAGGGCTCCATGAGCAGTTCTTC.

This clone was seen just once. The chain combines TRBV30 with TRBJ2-1; 9 positions match TRBD1. The CDR3 extends over 16 amino acids. The J segment lost 4 bases and the V segment lost 1 base, leaving 8 bases of the junction unmatched. CDR1 and CDR2 from the germline V gene are GTSNPN and SVGIG (reference sequence). The chain's CDR3 is CAWSGLPGQGYNEQFF. The CDR3 nucleotides are TGTGCCTGGAGTGGATTACCGGGACAGGGATACAATGAGCAGTTCTTC.

This chain joins TRBV2 and TRBJ1-5, with D unresolved. Germline-derived CDR1 and CDR2 are SNHLY and FYNNEI. V lost 3 bases to trimming and J lost 0 bases, with 6 bases between them. The length of the CDR3 is 14 residues. As DNA, the CDR3 is TGTGCCAGCAGTGATGTGGATAGCAATCAGCCCCAGCATTTT. Translation: CASSDVDSNQPQHF.

This sequence joins TRBV10-1 and TRBJ2-3; D possibly corresponds to TRBD2 (5 bases). V was trimmed by 2 bases and J by 1 base, leaving 7 bases between them. The length of the CDR3 is 14 residues. CDR1 is WNHNN, CDR2 SYGVQD, per germline (reference sequence). CDR3 sequence: CASSETGGTDTQYF. CDR3 coding DNA: TGCGCCAGCAGTGAGACCGGGGGCACAGATACGCAGTATTTT.

This chain links TRBV6-5 with TRBJ1-2; TRBD1 matches at 8 bases. CDR1 and CDR2 from the germline V gene are MNHEY and SVGAGI. J was trimmed by 0 bases and V by 6 bases; bases with no gene match: 6. The CDR3 is made up of 15 amino acids. CDR3 protein: CASSPDRATNYGYTF. Here the CDR3 DNA reads TGTGCCAGCAGCCCGGACAGGGCCACTAACTATGGCTACACCTTC.

V and J are TRBV5-1 and TRBJ2-7, with 9 bases identical to TRBD1. V shed 8 bases, J shed 2 bases, and the junction held 11 bases outside the gene matches. The CDR3 totals 15 residues. Germline assignment: CDR1 SGHRS and CDR2 YFSETQ. CDR3 DNA sequence: TGCGCCAGTTCCCGACAGGGGGACCTTACCTACGAGCAGTACTTC. It encodes CASSRQGDLTYEQYF. Drawing the rest from reference TRBV5-1 and TRBJ2-7, the complete variable domain is KAGVTQTPRYLIKTRGQQVTLSCSPISGHRSVSWYQQTPGQGLQFLFEYFSETQRNKGNFPGRFSGRQFSNSRSEMNVSTLELGDSALYLCASSRQGDLTYEQYFGPGTRLTVT.

V gene TRBV29-1 combines with J gene TRBJ1-4; a possible D gene is TRBD1 (6 bases). The length of the CDR3 is 11 residues. In germline, CDR1 is SQVTM, CDR2 ANQGSEA. V lost 6 bases, J lost 14 bases, and 16 bases lay in between. CDR3 coding DNA: TGCAGCGTAGACAAGGGGGGATACCTGTTTTTT. Protein: CSVDKGGYLFF.

The rearrangement links TRBV4-2 to TRBJ2-7; TRBD2 agrees at 14 bases. Per germline, CDR1 LGHNA and CDR2 YNFKEQ. V shed 0 bases and J 1 base; nucleotides not matched to a gene: 5. The CDR3 has 18 amino acids. The CDR3 DNA is TGTGCCAGCAGCCAAGATCTGGGACTAGCGGGAGTTTCCTACGAGCAGTACTTC. Its protein is CASSQDLGLAGVSYEQYF.

This sequence joins TRBV5-1 and TRBJ1-1; 8 bases match TRBD1. The V gene end was trimmed by 2 bases and the J gene end by 0 bases; junction bases not matched to a gene: 6. Germline CDR1 reads SGHRS; CDR2 reads YFSETQ. The CDR3 extends over 16 amino acids. The CDR3 bases are TGCGCCAGCAGCTTAACAGGGGGGCTTTTGAACACTGAAGCTTTCTTT. This sequence encodes CASSLTGGLLNTEAFF.

This clone came up once. This sequence joins TRBV6-5 and TRBJ1-5; 8 bases agree with TRBD1. The CDR3 extends over 14 amino acids. Germline V gene data show CDR1 as MNHEY and CDR2 as SVGAGI. V dropped 2 bases and J dropped 6; count of bases not matched to a gene: 3. The CDR3 sequence: CASSYGQGSQPQHF. CDR3 in DNA: TGTGCCAGCAGTTACGGACAGGGAAGTCAGCCCCAGCATTTT.

This chain uses TRBV6-5 with TRBJ2-3; D unclear. Germline-derived CDR1 and CDR2 are MNHEY and SVGAGI. The length of the CDR3 is 13 residues. V was cut by 4 bases and J by 5 bases, with 10 bases left in between. The chain's CDR3 is CASSSWGIDTQYF. CDR3 DNA sequence: TGTGCCAGCAGTTCCTGGGGTATAGATACGCAGTATTTT.

The J gene is TRBJ2-7, the V gene TRBV11-2; the D call may be TRBD1 or TRBD2 (5 bases each). Deletions cut 5 bases from V and 6 bases from J, with 17 bases between. Germline CDR1 is SGHAT and CDR2 is FQNNGV. The CDR3 has 14 residues. The CDR3 DNA sequence: TGTGCCAGCAGCGGGGGACCACGGGTTGTCGAGCAGTACTTC. Translating gives CASSGGPRVVEQYF.